Only a few counts were recorded for the clone carrying this T cell receptor (beta chain). The antigen remains undetermined. A junction end diverges from the germline sequence, so it may reflect a read error. The data were taken from a study of OX40 agonist ivuxolimab in advanced cancers. Turning to the study itself: Those enrolled were 82.7% male, with a mean age of about 66 years and ages from about 20 to 80.

Study outcomes and limitations: The expanded peripheral T cells' antigen specificity was not determined. Both blood CD4+ and CD8+ T cells showed clonal growth by week 6 at 0.1 to 3.0 mg/kg.

Measured with immunoSEQ multiplex PCR; TCRdb has only the in-frame clones, and not every one. This table has approximately 130,000 clones, approximately 90% appearing once. Looked up from germline, CDR1 is SGHTA and CDR2 is FQGNSA. This CDR3 contains 14 residues. The rearrangement uses TRBV7-2 and TRBJ2-7; D not certain. This specimen consisted of CD4+ or CD8+ T cells sorted from blood, obtained in a trial of the OX40 agonist ivuxolimab. The clonotype comes from an adult with an advanced solid tumor such as melanoma, head and neck, liver or kidney cancer. In nucleotides, the CDR3 is TGTGCCAGCAGCCCGTCGACCGTCTCCCACGAGCAGTACTTC. Encoded protein: CASSPSTVSHEQYF.